These 4 T cell receptor beta chains came from one sample sequenced in a study of chemoradiotherapy in HPV16-positive cancers (dated by TCRdb to 2021 to 2024). Library creation used the immunoSEQ multiplex PCR assay. The source is immuneACCESS, and TCRdb retained only in-frame sequences with V and J called. Part of the clones is not carried over; for the studies checked, unresolved V genes explain less than half of this, and the remainder is unexplained. This sample gives under 6,500 clones in total; around 87% of them show up just once. The top ten hold over 2% of the sample. Specimen: tumor tissue, collected from a patient who underwent chemoradiotherapy. The receptors come from a human donor with HPV-associated anogenital cancer.

This clone was seen just once. V is TRBV27 and J is TRBJ2-4, with D tentatively TRBD1 (6 bases). The CDR3 is made up of 18 amino acids. CDR1 is MNHEY and CDR2 is SMNVEV in the germline V gene (reference sequence). Trimming shortened V by 3 bases and J by 0 bases, and 18 bases separated the two germline ends. Here the CDR3 reads CASSFRGPGTLAKNIQYF. DNA for the CDR3: TGTGCCAGCAGTTTCCGGGGCCCCGGGACACTAGCCAAAAACATTCAGTACTTC.

The rearrangement uses TRBV19 and TRBJ1-5, with D uncertain. This CDR3 has 14 amino acids. Trimming took off 10 bases at V and 7 bases at J, with 20 bases between the two ends. Germline lookup yields CDR1 LNHDA and CDR2 SQIVND (reference sequence). CDR3 residues: CATRVPGSVQPQHF. In nucleotides, the CDR3 is TGTGCCACCCGGGTCCCGGGTTCTGTACAGCCCCAGCATTTT.

The V gene is TRBV7-8, the J gene TRBJ2-3; no firm D call. CDR1 SGHVS and CDR2 FQNEAQ come from the germline V gene. The V and J ends lost 5 bases and 2 bases respectively, with 11 bases between them. The CDR3 length is 14 residues. The CDR3 loop reads CASSQASFTDTQYF. The CDR3 DNA sequence: TGTGCCAGCAGCCAGGCCAGCTTCACAGATACGCAGTATTTT.

The chain has TRBV4-3 and TRBJ2-7; 7 nucleotides line up with TRBD2. J was trimmed by 0 bases and V by 3 bases; bases with no gene match: 20. The CDR3 sequence is 20 residues long. From germline, CDR1 is LGHNA and CDR2 YSLEER. As DNA, the CDR3 is TGCGCCAGCAGCCATTCCCCGCGGGAGCCGACTTCTGCCAACTCCTACGAGCAGTACTTC. Translation: CASSHSPREPTSANSYEQYF.